Listed here is a single T cell receptor beta chain. The entry originates in a study of T cell responses to AZD1222 COVID-19 vaccine. The CDR3 length is 14 residues. Germline V gene lookup returns CDR1 SGHTA and CDR2 FQGTGA. The junction had 4 bases not matched to a gene; V was cut back by 6 bases and J by 4 bases. The assay was immunoSEQ multiplex PCR, and TCRdb's table has in-frame clones only and misses some. The sample records 50,000 to 55,000 clones, roughly 87% being singletons. The sequenced sample was peripheral blood, obtained 28 days after the second AZD1222 dose. This receptor was obtained from an adult who received the AZD1222 COVID-19 vaccine. The V and J genes are TRBV7-3 and TRBJ2-5; 11 bases agree with TRBD2. The CDR3 nucleotides are TGTGCCAGCAGAGATCTAGCGGGAGGAGAGACCCAGTACTTC. Translating gives CASRDLAGGETQYF.